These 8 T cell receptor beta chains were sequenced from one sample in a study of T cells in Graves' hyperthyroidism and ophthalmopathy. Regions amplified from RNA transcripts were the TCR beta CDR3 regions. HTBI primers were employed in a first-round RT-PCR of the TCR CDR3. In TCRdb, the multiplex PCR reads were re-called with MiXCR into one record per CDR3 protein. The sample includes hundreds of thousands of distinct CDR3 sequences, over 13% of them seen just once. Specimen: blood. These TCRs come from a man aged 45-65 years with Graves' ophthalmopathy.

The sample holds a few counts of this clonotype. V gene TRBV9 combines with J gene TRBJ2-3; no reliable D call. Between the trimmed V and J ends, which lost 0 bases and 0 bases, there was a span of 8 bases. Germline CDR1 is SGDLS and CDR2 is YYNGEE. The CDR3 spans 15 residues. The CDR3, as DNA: TGTGCCAGCAGCGTAGATAGTGAGAGCACAGATACGCAGTATTTT. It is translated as CASSVDSESTDTQYF.

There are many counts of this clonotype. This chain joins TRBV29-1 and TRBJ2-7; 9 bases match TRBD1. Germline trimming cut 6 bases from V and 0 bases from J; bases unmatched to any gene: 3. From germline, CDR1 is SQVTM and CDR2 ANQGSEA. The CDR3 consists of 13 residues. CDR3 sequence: CSVRDRASYEQYF. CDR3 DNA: TGCAGCGTCCGGGACAGGGCCTCCTACGAGCAGTACTTC.

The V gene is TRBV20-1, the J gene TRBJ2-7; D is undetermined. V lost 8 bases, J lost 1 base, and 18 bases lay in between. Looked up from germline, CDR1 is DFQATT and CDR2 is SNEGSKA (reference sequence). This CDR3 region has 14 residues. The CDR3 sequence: CSPKDQLGSYEQYF. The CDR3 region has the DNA TGCAGTCCCAAGGACCAGCTCGGGTCCTACGAGCAGTACTTC.

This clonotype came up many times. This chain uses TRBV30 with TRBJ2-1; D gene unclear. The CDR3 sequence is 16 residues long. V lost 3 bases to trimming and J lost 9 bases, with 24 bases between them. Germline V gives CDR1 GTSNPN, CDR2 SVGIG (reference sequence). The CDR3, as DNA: TGTGCCTGGAGGCCTAGACACAAATCCCCACATTTTGAGCAGTTCTTC. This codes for CAWRPRHKSPHFEQFF.

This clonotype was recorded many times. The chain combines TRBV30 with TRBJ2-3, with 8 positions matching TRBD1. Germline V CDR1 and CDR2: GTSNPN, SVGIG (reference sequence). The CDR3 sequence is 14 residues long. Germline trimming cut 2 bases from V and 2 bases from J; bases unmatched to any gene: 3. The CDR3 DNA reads TGTGCCTGGAGTCGGACAGGGCACACAGATACGCAGTATTTT. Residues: CAWSRTGHTDTQYF.

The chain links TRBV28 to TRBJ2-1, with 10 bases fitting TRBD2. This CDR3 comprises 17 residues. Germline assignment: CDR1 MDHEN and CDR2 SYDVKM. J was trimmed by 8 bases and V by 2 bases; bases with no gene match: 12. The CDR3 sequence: CASSLETSGSGRHEQFF. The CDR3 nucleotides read TGTGCCAGCAGTTTAGAGACTAGCGGGTCGGGTAGGCATGAGCAGTTCTTC. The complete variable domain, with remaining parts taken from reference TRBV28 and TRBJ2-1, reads DVKVTQSSRYLVKRTGEKVFLECVQDMDHENMFWYRQDPGLGLRLIYFSYDVKMKEKGDIPEGYSVSREKKERFSLILESASTNQTSMYLCASSLETSGSGRHEQFFGPGTRLTVL.

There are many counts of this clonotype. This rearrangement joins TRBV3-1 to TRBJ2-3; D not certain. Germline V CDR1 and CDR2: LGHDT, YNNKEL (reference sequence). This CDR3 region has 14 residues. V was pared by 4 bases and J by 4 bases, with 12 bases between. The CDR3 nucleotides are TGTGCCAGCAGCCGTAGATCCGAATCAGATACGCAGTATTTT. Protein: CASSRRSESDTQYF.

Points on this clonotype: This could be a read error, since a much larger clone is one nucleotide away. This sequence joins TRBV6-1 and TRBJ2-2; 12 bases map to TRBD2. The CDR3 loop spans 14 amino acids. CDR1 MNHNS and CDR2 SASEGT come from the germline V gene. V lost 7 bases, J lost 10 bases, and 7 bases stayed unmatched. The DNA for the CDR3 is TGTGCCAGCACAACTAGCGGGAGGAGGACGGAGCTGTTTTTT. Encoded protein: CASTTSGRRTELFF.